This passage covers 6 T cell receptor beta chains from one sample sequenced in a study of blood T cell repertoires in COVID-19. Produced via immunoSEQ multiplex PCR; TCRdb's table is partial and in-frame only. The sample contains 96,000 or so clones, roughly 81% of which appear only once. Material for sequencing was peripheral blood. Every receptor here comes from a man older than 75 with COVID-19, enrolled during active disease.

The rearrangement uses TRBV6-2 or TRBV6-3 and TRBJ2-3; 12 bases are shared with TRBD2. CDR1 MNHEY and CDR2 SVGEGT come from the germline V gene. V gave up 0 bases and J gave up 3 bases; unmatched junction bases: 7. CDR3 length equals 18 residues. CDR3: CASSYSRLAGGRTDTQYF. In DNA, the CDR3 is TGTGCCAGCAGTTACTCGAGGCTAGCGGGGGGGCGGACAGATACGCAGTATTTT.

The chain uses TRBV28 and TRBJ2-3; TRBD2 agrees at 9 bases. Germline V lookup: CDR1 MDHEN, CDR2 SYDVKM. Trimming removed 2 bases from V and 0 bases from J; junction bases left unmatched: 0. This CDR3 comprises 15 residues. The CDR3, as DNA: TGTGCCAGCAGTTTACTAGCGGGAAGCACAGATACGCAGTATTTT. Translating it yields CASSLLAGSTDTQYF.

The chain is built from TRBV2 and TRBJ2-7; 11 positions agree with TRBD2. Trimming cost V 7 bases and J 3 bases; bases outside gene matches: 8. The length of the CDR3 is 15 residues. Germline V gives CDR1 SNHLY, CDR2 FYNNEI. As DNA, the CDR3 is TGTGCCAGCACCAGTAGCGGGGGGGCCGGCTACGAGCAGTACTTC. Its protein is CASTSSGGAGYEQYF.

This CDR3 reads CASSVARGSTDTQYF. The CDR3 DNA reads as TGCGCCAGCAGTGTGGCTAGGGGGAGCACAGATACGCAGTATTTT. The chain combines TRBV10-2 with TRBJ2-3, with D possibly being TRBD1 (6 bases). The CDR3 extends over 15 amino acids. Germline V gene sequence: CDR1 WSHSY, CDR2 SAAADI. Trimming stripped 4 bases from V and 0 bases from J, with 11 bases between.

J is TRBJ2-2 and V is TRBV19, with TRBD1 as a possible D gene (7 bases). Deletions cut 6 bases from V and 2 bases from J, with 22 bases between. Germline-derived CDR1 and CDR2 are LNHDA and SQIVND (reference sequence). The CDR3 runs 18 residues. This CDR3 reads CASRGRQGPGANTGELFF. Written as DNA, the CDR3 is TGTGCCAGTAGGGGGCGACAGGGCCCGGGAGCTAACACCGGGGAGCTGTTTTTT.

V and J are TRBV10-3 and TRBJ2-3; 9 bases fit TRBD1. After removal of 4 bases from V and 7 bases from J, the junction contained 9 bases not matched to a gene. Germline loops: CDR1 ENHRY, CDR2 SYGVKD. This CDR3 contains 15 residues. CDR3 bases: TGTGCCATCAGTGTTGGGACAGGGCCGGAGCATACGCAGTATTTT. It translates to CAISVGTGPEHTQYF.